The 29 T cell receptor beta chains listed next were all sequenced from one sample in a study of cytotoxic CD8 clonotypes in ibrutinib-treated CLL. The method was immunoSEQ multiplex PCR; TCRdb's version includes in-frame clones alone and lacks a portion of them. Of approximately 130,000 clones listed, around four fifths are singletons. Sequences were derived from PBMCs, sampled after 24 months of ibrutinib treatment. The receptors shown here come from a human donor with chronic lymphocytic leukemia.

This sequence joins TRBV6-6 and TRBJ2-7; 12 nucleotides align to TRBD1. With 4 bases clipped from V and 5 bases from J, the junction kept 6 bases outside the gene matches. This CDR3 region has 15 residues. Per the germline V gene, CDR1 is MNHNY and CDR2 is SVGAGI (reference sequence). The CDR3 spells CASSSTGTGGHEQYF. Here the CDR3 DNA reads TGTGCCAGCAGTTCCACCGGGACAGGGGGCCACGAGCAGTACTTC.

The chain has TRBV6-6 and TRBJ1-5, with D perhaps TRBD1 (5 bases). This CDR3 region has 12 residues. Trimming took off 6 bases at V and 2 bases at J, with 5 bases between the two ends. Germline assignment: CDR1 MNHNY and CDR2 SVGAGI (reference sequence). The CDR3 region is CASRTGNQPQHF. In DNA, the CDR3 is TGTGCCAGCAGGACAGGCAATCAGCCCCAGCATTTT.

V gene TRBV2 combines with J gene TRBJ1-6; D unresolved. Germline V gene sequence: CDR1 SNHLY, CDR2 FYNNEI. This CDR3 is built from 16 residues. V was shortened by 6 bases and J by 4 bases, with 16 bases between the two germline ends. DNA of the CDR3: TGTGCCAGCAGCGGTCCTGACACTACTTATAATTCACCCCTCCACTTT. This sequence encodes CASSGPDTTYNSPLHF.

The chain recombines TRBV6-6 with TRBJ2-3; 8 bases map to TRBD1. Germline loops: CDR1 MNHNY, CDR2 SVGAGI (reference sequence). This CDR3 has 12 residues. The junction had 6 bases not matched to a gene; V was cut back by 2 bases and J by 14 bases. For the CDR3, the DNA is TGTGCCAGCAGTTACAGGACAGGGCTTCGGTATTTT. This codes for CASSYRTGLRYF.

The chain combines TRBV6-5 with TRBJ2-5; 8 positions match TRBD1. Germline V lookup: CDR1 MNHEY, CDR2 SVGAGI. V lost 4 bases to trimming and J lost 4 bases; unmatched junction nucleotides: 11. The CDR3 consists of 16 residues. The CDR3 nucleotides are TGTGCCAGCAGTTCGCCGGGACAGGCCATGGGAGAGACCCAGTACTTC. This translates into CASSSPGQAMGETQYF.

The table lists this clone with a few counts. The chain joins TRBV9 to TRBJ2-7; perhaps TRBD1 as D (6 bases). V was shortened by 4 bases and J by 2 bases, with 19 bases between the two germline ends. Per the germline V gene, CDR1 is SGDLS and CDR2 is YYNGEE. The CDR3 consists of 16 residues. The CDR3 DNA reads as TGTGCCAGCAGCCCGTTTATGGGGACAAGCACCTACGAGCAGTACTTC. Translation gives CASSPFMGTSTYEQYF.

The chain carries TRBV7-2 and TRBJ1-2; D call uncertain. The CDR3 has 13 amino acids. Germline CDR1 and CDR2: SGHTA and FQGNSA. V was clipped by 1 base and J by 6 bases, with 9 bases between them. CDR3 amino acids: CASSLETLDGYTF. In DNA, the CDR3 is TGTGCCAGCAGCTTAGAGACCCTAGATGGCTACACCTTC.

This clone has just one count. The J gene is TRBJ1-1, the V gene TRBV4-1; D remains ambiguous. Germline values: CDR1 MGHRA, CDR2 YSYEKL. There are 15 residues in the CDR3. Between the trimmed V and J ends, which lost 6 bases and 7 bases, there was a span of 21 bases. CDR3 residues: CASRPGRSVDGEAFF. The CDR3 nucleotides are TGCGCCAGCAGACCCGGGCGGTCGGTCGATGGTGAAGCTTTCTTT.

The J gene is TRBJ2-3, the V gene TRBV7-8, with D perhaps TRBD1 or TRBD2 (6 bases each). V lost 3 bases, J lost 6 bases, and 13 bases lay in between. The CDR3 is made up of 14 amino acids. Germline assignment: CDR1 SGHVS and CDR2 FQNEAQ. CDR3 DNA sequence: TGTGCCAGCAGCTTGCAAACAGGGAGGGATACGCAGTATTTT. Translated: CASSLQTGRDTQYF.

This clone was counted a single time. The gene calls are TRBV7-9 and TRBJ2-2; no reliable D call. This CDR3 is 14 amino acids long. Germline CDR1 reads SEHNR; CDR2 reads FQNEAQ (reference sequence). With 5 bases removed from V and 2 bases from J, the gap between germline ends came to 9 bases. The CDR3 is CASSLRANTGELFF. CDR3 sequence (DNA): TGTGCCAGCAGCCTTAGGGCTAACACCGGGGAGCTGTTTTTT.

This clone showed up just a few times. The CDR3 sequence is CASSISQSYNEQFF. CDR3 in DNA: TGTGCCAGTAGTATTAGCCAGTCCTACAATGAGCAGTTCTTC. The chain uses TRBV19 and TRBJ2-1, with D uncertain. Trimming cost V 3 bases and J 1 base, with 7 bases left between them. Germline lookup yields CDR1 LNHDA and CDR2 SQIVND (reference sequence). The CDR3 covers 14 residues.

The J gene is TRBJ1-2, the V gene TRBV5-4; maybe TRBD1 (6 bases). This CDR3 region has 15 residues. Germline assignment: CDR1 SGHNT and CDR2 YYREEE (reference sequence). V was pared by 4 bases and J by 5 bases, with 18 bases between. The CDR3 loop reads CASSPGQHRGYGYTF. The CDR3 nucleotides read TGTGCCAGCAGCCCCGGACAGCACAGAGGGTATGGCTACACCTTC.

This rearrangement joins TRBV19 to TRBJ1-1, with D unresolved. The CDR3 covers 14 residues. Germline V gene lookup returns CDR1 LNHDA and CDR2 SQIVND (reference sequence). V lost 1 base to trimming and J lost 2 bases, with 8 bases between them. CDR3 coding DNA: TGTGCCAGTAGTATAGTACTTTTTAACACTGAAGCTTTCTTT. This translates into CASSIVLFNTEAFF.

The chain uses TRBV6-5 and TRBJ1-5, with no clear D. There are 13 residues in the CDR3. In germline, CDR1 is MNHEY, CDR2 SVGAGI. The V and J ends lost 6 bases and 0 bases respectively, with 6 bases between them. The CDR3 nucleotides read TGTGCCAGCAGGGGAGTTAGCAATCAGCCCCAGCATTTT. Amino acid sequence: CASRGVSNQPQHF.

CDR3 DNA: TGTGCCTGGAGGGGACAAGGGACACTAAATTACGAGCAGTACTTC. Translated: CAWRGQGTLNYEQYF. V is TRBV30 and J is TRBJ2-7, with a tentative D call TRBD1 (6 bases). Trimming pared 3 bases from V and 4 bases from J, leaving 19 bases between. Germline V gene data show CDR1 as GTSNPN and CDR2 as SVGIG (reference sequence). The CDR3 is 15 residues long. Based on the CDR3 plus reference TRBV30 and TRBJ2-7, the full variable domain is SQTIHQWPATLVQPVGSPLSLECTVEGTSNPNLYWYRQAAGRGLQLLFYSVGIGQISSEVPQNLSASRPQDRQFILSSKKLLLSDSGFYLCAWRGQGTLNYEQYFGPGTRLTVT.

The chain is built from TRBV29-1 and TRBJ2-1, with TRBD1 identical over 11 bases. Germline values: CDR1 SQVTM, CDR2 ANQGSEA. The CDR3 is 13 amino acids. The V gene end was trimmed by 3 bases and the J gene end by 8 bases; junction bases not matched to a gene: 3. Here the CDR3 reads CSVDGQGADEQFF. The CDR3, as DNA: TGCAGCGTTGACGGACAGGGGGCTGATGAGCAGTTCTTC.

This clone was counted only a few times. The CDR3 reads CASSVSVGLGLQDTQYF. Here the CDR3 DNA reads TGTGCCAGCAGCGTATCGGTTGGATTGGGGCTCCAGGATACGCAGTATTTT. The chain links TRBV9 to TRBJ2-3; D might be TRBD1 (5 bases). V lost 1 base and J 6 bases, leaving 21 bases between the germline ends. The CDR3 spans 17 residues. CDR1 SGDLS and CDR2 YYNGEE come from the germline V gene.

J is TRBJ2-7 and V is TRBV29-1; 8 positions agree with TRBD2. The CDR3 is 16 residues long. Germline CDR1 reads SQVTM; CDR2 reads ANQGSEA. V lost 2 bases and J lost 3; bases outside the gene matches: 12. In nucleotides, the CDR3 is TGCAGCGTTGAAAAAGACGGGGGGGAGGTGGGCTACGAGCAGTACTTC. It codes for CSVEKDGGEVGYEQYF.

The chain carries TRBV2 and TRBJ2-3; TRBD2 aligns across 12 bases. Germline trimming cut 7 bases from V and 7 bases from J; bases unmatched to any gene: 9. The CDR3 has 15 amino acids. Germline CDR1 reads SNHLY; CDR2 reads FYNNEI. CDR3 sequence reads: CASKDLAGGPNTQYF. The CDR3 coding sequence is TGTGCCAGCAAGGATCTAGCGGGGGGGCCCAATACGCAGTATTTT.

The CDR3 region is CSGGSLDEKLFF. The CDR3 DNA reads as TGCAGCGGGGGCAGTTTGGATGAAAAACTGTTTTTT. The gene calls are TRBV29-1 and TRBJ1-4; D possibly corresponds to TRBD1 (5 bases). The CDR3 consists of 12 residues. Germline V CDR1 and CDR2: SQVTM, ANQGSEA. V was pared by 7 bases and J by 6 bases, with 12 bases between.

The rearrangement links TRBV7-2 to TRBJ1-2; 9 bases agree with TRBD1. Per the germline V gene, CDR1 is SGHTA and CDR2 is FQGNSA. The CDR3 extends over 19 amino acids. The ends lost 1 base at V and 3 bases at J; junction bases unmatched: 15. CDR3 DNA sequence: TGTGCCAGCAGCTTAGTGCCGGGACAGGGAGGAGGGGTCCACTATGGCTACACCTTC. Its translation is CASSLVPGQGGGVHYGYTF.

Here the CDR3 DNA reads TGTGCCAGCAGTGTAGTAGGGACAGTCATAGCTAACTATGGCTACACCTTC. It specifies CASSVVGTVIANYGYTF. This chain joins TRBV28 and TRBJ1-2; 7 positions agree with TRBD1. The trim removed 5 bases at V and 0 bases at J, leaving 12 bases unmatched. CDR3 length: 17 amino acids. Germline lookup yields CDR1 MDHEN and CDR2 SYDVKM.

The chain uses TRBV5-1 and TRBJ1-2; D might be TRBD1 (6 bases). CDR3 length equals 14 residues. Germline V CDR1 and CDR2: SGHRS, YFSETQ. Deletions cut 2 bases from V and 0 bases from J, with 8 bases between. The CDR3, as DNA: TGCGCCAGCAGCTTTAGGGACACTAACTATGGCTACACCTTC. Encoded protein: CASSFRDTNYGYTF.

V usage is TRBV5-4 and J usage is TRBJ2-7; 12 nucleotides align to TRBD1. Germline V CDR1 and CDR2: SGHNT, YYREEE (reference sequence). The ends lost 5 bases at V and 4 bases at J; junction bases unmatched: 7. The CDR3 is made up of 15 amino acids. CDR3 sequence reads: CASRPGTGGLYEQYF. The CDR3 nucleotides read TGTGCCAGCAGGCCCGGGACAGGGGGCCTTTACGAGCAGTACTTC.

The chain employs TRBV7-2 and TRBJ2-5, with 8 bases identical to TRBD1. Germline V gene lookup returns CDR1 SGHTA and CDR2 FQGNSA. V was clipped by 5 bases and J by 8 bases; unmatched bases: 7. The CDR3 is 13 amino acids. CDR3 sequence: CASSLGQGDTQYF. CDR3 nucleotides: TGTGCCAGCAGCCTAGGACAGGGTGATACCCAGTACTTC.

The chain uses TRBV18 and TRBJ2-3, with 8 bases fitting TRBD2. CDR1 is KGHSH, CDR2 LQKENI, per germline. This CDR3 is 15 amino acids long. V gave up 6 bases and J gave up 3 bases; unmatched junction bases: 8. The CDR3 spells CASSRALAETDTQYF. The CDR3 region has the DNA TGTGCCAGCTCCCGGGCACTAGCGGAAACAGATACGCAGTATTTT.

This chain uses TRBV19 with TRBJ2-2; 11 bases map to TRBD2. Unmatched junction bases numbered 2, after V lost 3 bases and J lost 5 bases. The length of the CDR3 is 15 residues. Germline V gives CDR1 LNHDA, CDR2 SQIVND (reference sequence). Here the CDR3 reads CASSMLAGGTGELFF. DNA of the CDR3: TGTGCCAGTAGTATGCTAGCGGGGGGAACCGGGGAGCTGTTTTTT.

The rearrangement uses TRBV6-1 and TRBJ1-5; 9 bases line up with TRBD1. This CDR3 spans 15 amino acids. V lost 1 base and J lost 2; bases outside the gene matches: 0. Germline CDR1 and CDR2: MNHNS and SASEGT. The CDR3, as DNA: TGTGCCAGCAGTGAAGGACAGGGGGGCAATCAGCCCCAGCATTTT. Translating it yields CASSEGQGGNQPQHF.

CDR3 region: CASSRSGANVLTF. Written as DNA, the CDR3 is TGTGCCAGCAGTCGCTCTGGGGCCAACGTCCTGACTTTC. The chain couples TRBV27 to TRBJ2-6; D not resolved. Germline V CDR1 and CDR2: MNHEY, SMNVEV (reference sequence). V lost 5 bases, J lost 0 bases, and 2 bases lay in between. This CDR3 comprises 13 residues.